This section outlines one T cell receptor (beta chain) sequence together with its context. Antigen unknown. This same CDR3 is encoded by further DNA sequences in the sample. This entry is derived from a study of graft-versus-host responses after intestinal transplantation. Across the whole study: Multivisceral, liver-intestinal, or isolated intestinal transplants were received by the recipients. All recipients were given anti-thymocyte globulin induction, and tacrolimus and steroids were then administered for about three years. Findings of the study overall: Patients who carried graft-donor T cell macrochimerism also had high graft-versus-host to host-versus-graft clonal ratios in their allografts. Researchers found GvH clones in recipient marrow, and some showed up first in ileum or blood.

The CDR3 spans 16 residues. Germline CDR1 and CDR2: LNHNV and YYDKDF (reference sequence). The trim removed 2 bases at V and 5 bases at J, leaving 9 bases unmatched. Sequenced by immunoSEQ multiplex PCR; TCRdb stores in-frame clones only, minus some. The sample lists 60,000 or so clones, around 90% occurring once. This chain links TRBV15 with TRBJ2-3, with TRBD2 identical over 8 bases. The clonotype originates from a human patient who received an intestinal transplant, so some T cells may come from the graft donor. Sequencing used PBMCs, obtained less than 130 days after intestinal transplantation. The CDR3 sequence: CATSRKTGGQGDTQYF. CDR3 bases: TGTGCCACCAGCAGAAAGACGGGGGGGCAGGGAGATACGCAGTATTTT.